The T cell receptor (beta chain) described here comes from a study of T cell responses to AZD1222 COVID-19 vaccine. Pooling covered second doses at about 4 or about 12 weeks. Germline CDR1 is SGHTA and CDR2 is FQGNSA. There are 12 residues in the CDR3. The V and J ends lost 1 base and 2 bases respectively, with 1 base between them. General study findings and limits: The study found vaccine-associated CD4 TCRs spanning spike, dominant at 160-218 and 743-854. With two AZD1222 doses given, Spike-specific TCR breadth and depth both rose. Females outnumbered males among donors, who were mostly white British; clonal diversity was possibly underestimated.

Concerning this clone itself: What it binds is unknown.

Produced via immunoSEQ multiplex PCR; TCRdb's table is partial and in-frame only. The sample holds over 120,000 clones, about nine tenths seen once. This chain links TRBV7-2 with TRBJ2-3; D is uncertain. The sequence was collected from an adult who received the AZD1222 COVID-19 vaccine. The sequencing here drew on peripheral blood, taken 28 days after the second AZD1222 dose. CDR3 loop: CASSLDTDTQYF. CDR3 coding DNA: TGTGCCAGCAGCTTAGACACAGATACGCAGTATTTT.